A selection of T cell receptor beta chains follows, all from one sample in a study of identical twins. TCRdb analysed the 5' RACE reads with MiXCR anew, one entry per CDR3 protein. Found here are hundreds of thousands of distinct CDR3 sequences, less than 9% of them singletons; the top ten hold approximately 1.5%. These data were also reused for a study on yellow fever vaccine responses in identical twins.

Input material: PBMCs. These receptors all come from a woman aged 18 to 35 in good health. Both conserved end residues are part of each CDR3. D genes are given only for firm matches. Some rows have no size entry. The others give once, few or many, or a class for an expanded clone.

TRBV28	-	TRBJ2-5	-	TGTGCCAGCGGGACCCCTTCCCAAGAGACCCAGTACTTC	CASGTPSQETQYF
TRBV6-1	-	TRBJ2-1	few	TGTGCCAGCACCAGGGAAGGGAGCTCCTACAATGAGCAGTTCTTC	CASTREGSSYNEQFF
TRBV11-3	-	TRBJ1-1	many	TGTGCCAGCAGCTTAGATGGGGCGGGCGCGATGGCGACTGAAGCTTTCTTT	CASSLDGAGAMATEAFF
TRBV28	TRBD2	TRBJ2-3	many	TGTGCCAGCAGTTCGCCACTAGCGGGAGAAACAGATACGCAGTATTTT	CASSSPLAGETDTQYF
TRBV29-1	TRBD1	TRBJ2-4	-	TGCAGCGTTTCCTACAGGGGAGAAGGGTACTTC	CSVSYRGEGYF
TRBV6-2/TRBV6-3	-	TRBJ2-1	-	TGTGCCAGCAGTTTTAGCGCCTACAATGAGCAGTTCTTC	CASSFSAYNEQFF
TRBV7-9	TRBD1	TRBJ1-2	-	TGTGCCAGCAGTCGCCCGGGACAGGGGGCTTATGGCTACACCTTC	CASSRPGQGAYGYTF
TRBV10-2	-	TRBJ2-2	few	TGCGCCAGCAGTGAGTCCAAGTGGACCACCGGGGAGCTGTTTTTT	CASSESKWTTGELFF
TRBV5-1	TRBD1	TRBJ2-7	few	TGCGCCAGCAGCCCCCCCCGGGACAGGGTCGTCAACGAGCAGTACTTC	CASSPPRDRVVNEQYF
TRBV5-5	TRBD1	TRBJ1-1	many	TGTGCCAGCAGCCTCGGGACAGGTGATTACACTGAAGCTTTCTTT	CASSLGTGDYTEAFF
TRBV7-8	-	TRBJ1-5	-	TGTGCCAGCAGCTTAAACGGAGTCAATCAGCCCCAGCATTTT	CASSLNGVNQPQHF
TRBV20-1	-	TRBJ1-5	-	TGCAGTGCCCGCCCAGGGCCGAGCAATCAGCCCCAGCATTTT	CSARPGPSNQPQHF
TRBV5-1	-	TRBJ1-1	-	TGCGCCAGCAGCTCCAACGTTGGCCCGAACACTGAAGCTTTCTTT	CASSSNVGPNTEAFF
TRBV6-5	-	TRBJ1-6	few	TGTGCCAGCAGTTATAGAGCCCCGGGACACCATTCACCCCTCCACTTT	CASSYRAPGHHSPLHF
TRBV2	-	TRBJ2-1	few	TGTGCCAGCAGTGCGAGGCAGGGACCTTACAATGAGCAGTTCTTC	CASSARQGPYNEQFF
TRBV12-5	TRBD2	TRBJ2-7	many	TGTGCTAGTGGTTCCCCCCATACTAGCGGGAGCTCCTACGAGCAGTACTTC	CASGSPHTSGSSYEQYF
TRBV9	-	TRBJ1-6	-	TGTGCCAGCAGCGTATTTACAGGCAATAATTCACCCCTCCACTTT	CASSVFTGNNSPLHF
TRBV7-7	-	TRBJ2-5	once	TGTGCCAGCAGCTTAGCCCTTGACACCTTCTTC	CASSLALDTFF
TRBV29-1	-	TRBJ2-1	few	TGCAGCGTTGAAGACCATATCGGGGGAAGCTCCTACAATGAGCAGTTCTTC	CSVEDHIGGSSYNEQFF
TRBV7-2	-	TRBJ2-3	-	TGTGCCAGCAGCTCGATGGGTCGGAGCGCAGATACGCAGTATTTT	CASSSMGRSADTQYF
TRBV28	TRBD2	TRBJ2-1	-	TGTGCCAGCAGTTTGGGGACTAGCGGCACAACCAATGAGCAGTTCTTC	CASSLGTSGTTNEQFF
TRBV7-2	TRBD2	TRBJ2-1	-	TGTGCCAGCAGCCCTGAGCGGGGGGCGTACAATGAGCAGTTCTTC	CASSPERGAYNEQFF
TRBV14	TRBD1	TRBJ2-2	few	TGTGCCAGCAGCCCAGCCACAGGGGGGCACACCGGGGAGCTGTTTTTT	CASSPATGGHTGELFF
TRBV11-1	TRBD1	TRBJ1-1	-	TGTGCCAGCAGCTTAGTAGGGCAGGGGGAGCGAGGTGGCACTGAAGCTTTCTTT	CASSLVGQGERGGTEAFF
TRBV18	-	TRBJ2-1	few	TGTGCCAGCTCGGAGAGGAGCCTTAGCTCCTACAATGAGCAGTTCTTC	CASSERSLSSYNEQFF
TRBV3-1	TRBD1	TRBJ2-3	few	TGTGCCAGCAGCCGACAGGGTTCATCCTCAGATACGCAGTATTTT	CASSRQGSSSDTQYF
TRBV3-1	-	TRBJ2-3	many	TGTGCCAGCAGCCAAGACCTCACAGATACGCAGTATTTT	CASSQDLTDTQYF
TRBV29-1	-	TRBJ2-5	few	TGCAGCGTTACAGGAGGGGGTGCGGAGACCCAGTACTTC	CSVTGGGAETQYF
TRBV11-2	-	TRBJ2-3	few	TGTGCCAGCAGCGGGGTGGCAGATACGCAGTATTTT	CASSGVADTQYF
TRBV6-5	TRBD1	TRBJ2-3	-	TGTGCCAGCAGTTACCGCCCCCCAGGGGGAATGGGTACAGATACGCAGTATTTT	CASSYRPPGGMGTDTQYF
TRBV7-2	-	TRBJ2-7	few	TGTGCCAGCAGCACAACTGGAACTATTAGCTCCTACGAGCAGTACTTC	CASSTTGTISSYEQYF
TRBV4-2	TRBD2	TRBJ2-3	-	TGTGCCAGCAGCCAAGAGACTAGCGGAAATACGCAGTATTTT	CASSQETSGNTQYF
TRBV6-4	-	TRBJ1-6	few	TGTGCCAGCTCTCCAGGAGGATATTCACCCCTCCACTTT	CASSPGGYSPLHF
TRBV29-1	-	TRBJ1-2	many	TGCAGCGTTGAAGATCGGCAGGGCACGGGCTATGGCTACACCTTC	CSVEDRQGTGYGYTF
TRBV7-6	-	TRBJ2-2	few	TGTGCCAGCAGCTTAGATCAGGGGAACACCGGGGAGCTGTTTTTT	CASSLDQGNTGELFF
TRBV27	-	TRBJ2-7	few	TGTGCCAGCAGGGGGCGAAATTACTACGAGCAGTACTTC	CASRGRNYYEQYF
TRBV6-2/TRBV6-3	-	TRBJ2-1	-	TGTGCCAGCAGTTACGGACTTTCGGATGAGCAGTTCTTC	CASSYGLSDEQFF
TRBV20-1	TRBD1	TRBJ2-2	-	TGCAGTGCTATCCCAGGGGGCGCGAACACCGGGGAGCTGTTTTTT	CSAIPGGANTGELFF
TRBV29-1	TRBD2	TRBJ2-3	many	TGCAGCGTTGGACACTTGGCGGGAGGTTCAGATACGCAGTATTTT	CSVGHLAGGSDTQYF